The 28 T cell receptor beta chains below come from one sample, sequenced in a study of T cell repertoires in cytomegalovirus infection (dated by TCRdb to the late 2010s). Sequenced using an Illumina HiSeq 1500. TCRdb cleaned the public reads at Q25 with fastp, built clones with MiXCR and kept in-frame beta chains. Rows are unified per CDR3 protein, each entry keeping the most common DNA and genes. This sample is represented by 450,000 to 600,000 distinct CDR3 sequences; 11% of them were singletons. The ten largest clones take up about a tenth of the sample. Specimen: PBMCs. These receptors were obtained from a human donor in good health (CMV status not recorded). Some clones in this sample may be carry-over from other donors' samples.

This chain uses TRBV30 with TRBJ1-6; D unresolved. CDR3 size: 13 residues. Looked up from germline, CDR1 is GTSNPN and CDR2 is SVGIG (reference sequence). Trimming stripped 2 bases from V and 7 bases from J, with 9 bases between. The CDR3 region has the DNA TGTGCCTGGAGTCTGACGTTGAATTCACCCCTCCACTTT. Residues: CAWSLTLNSPLHF.

This clonotype was counted many times. This CDR3 is CASSQSSVSSYEQYF. The DNA for the CDR3 is TGTGCCAGCAGTCAATCTAGCGTATCCTCCTACGAGCAGTACTTC. V is TRBV27 and J is TRBJ2-7; perhaps TRBD2 as D (6 bases). V dropped 5 bases and J dropped 0 bases, with 14 bases sitting between them. Germline CDR1 is MNHEY and CDR2 is SMNVEV (reference sequence). The CDR3 has 15 amino acids.

This clonotype was observed many times. The chain couples TRBV5-5 to TRBJ2-3; 15 nucleotides agree with TRBD2. The CDR3 runs 14 residues. Germline V gives CDR1 SGHKS, CDR2 YYEKEE (reference sequence). The trim removed 3 bases at V and 9 bases at J, leaving 2 bases unmatched. The CDR3 sequence: CASSWTSGRGTQYF. DNA for the CDR3: TGTGCCAGCAGCTGGACTAGCGGGAGGGGCACGCAGTATTTT.

The CDR3 is CASSLPLEANYGYTF. The CDR3 nucleotides are TGTGCCAGCAGTTTACCCCTAGAAGCTAACTATGGCTACACCTTC. V is TRBV28 and J is TRBJ1-2; D remains ambiguous. Trimming took 2 bases from V and 0 from J, leaving 10 bases between them. CDR3 length equals 15 residues. Looked up from germline, CDR1 is MDHEN and CDR2 is SYDVKM.

This clonotype was recorded once. The chain links TRBV28 to TRBJ2-6; D remains ambiguous. The CDR3 has 15 amino acids. Trimming removed 7 bases at V and 1 base at J, with 11 bases between. Per the germline V gene, CDR1 is MDHEN and CDR2 is SYDVKM. This CDR3 is CASITRGSGANVLTF. As DNA, the CDR3 is TGTGCCAGCATTACTCGCGGATCTGGGGCCAACGTCCTGACTTTC.

This clonotype was recorded at least ten times. The chain joins TRBV12-3 or TRBV12-4 to TRBJ1-1; 9 bases align to TRBD1. Trimming at V came to 5 bases and at J to 6 bases, leaving 1 base not matched to a gene. The CDR3 runs to 12 residues. Here the CDR3 DNA reads TGTGCCAGCAGTAACAGGGGGCCTGAAGCTTTCTTT. Protein sequence: CASSNRGPEAFF.

This clonotype has a handful of counts. This chain's CDR3 is CASSLQAAHEAFF. The CDR3 DNA sequence: TGTGCCAGCAGTCTCCAGGCGGCGCACGAAGCTTTCTTT. The V gene is TRBV27, the J gene TRBJ1-1; D ambiguous. The CDR3 length is 13 residues. Trimming removed 5 bases from V and 8 bases from J, with 15 bases in between. Germline V gene lookup returns CDR1 MNHEY and CDR2 SMNVEV (reference sequence).

This clonotype was recorded many times. The V call is TRBV29-1, the J call TRBJ1-3; D unresolved. CDR1 and CDR2 from the germline V gene are SQVTM and ANQGSEA. The CDR3 covers 13 residues. V was cut by 3 bases and J by 7 bases, with 13 bases left in between. The CDR3 is CSVDPGGRNTIYF. The CDR3 DNA sequence: TGCAGCGTTGATCCGGGTGGGAGGAACACCATATATTTT.

This clonotype was found many times. CDR3 nucleotide sequence: TGTGCCATCAGTGACTCGGGCGCGGGGACGGAGACCCAGTACTTC. Translated, it gives CAISDSGAGTETQYF. The chain joins TRBV10-3 to TRBJ2-5; maybe TRBD2 (6 bases). This CDR3 is 15 amino acids long. CDR1 is ENHRY and CDR2 is SYGVKD in the germline V gene. Trimming left V 3 bases short and J 5 bases short, with 16 bases between.

This clonotype was found many times. The V gene is TRBV27, the J gene TRBJ1-1; a weak D match, TRBD1 (6 bases). The ends were cut back, 6 bases at V and 1 base at J, with 15 bases in the middle. In germline, CDR1 is MNHEY, CDR2 SMNVEV (reference sequence). CDR3 length: 15 residues. CDR3: CASSEPQGRNTEAFF. The CDR3 DNA reads as TGTGCCAGCAGCGAACCCCAGGGGCGGAACACTGAAGCTTTCTTT.

A few counts support this clonotype. The J gene is TRBJ1-5, the V gene TRBV3-1; D unresolved. CDR3 size: 14 residues. Trimming took off 1 base at V and 7 bases at J, with 11 bases between the two ends. The V gene's germline CDR1 is LGHDT and CDR2 YNNKEL (reference sequence). CDR3 residues: CASSQGQIGQPQHF. In DNA form, the CDR3 reads TGTGCCAGCAGCCAAGGCCAGATTGGGCAGCCCCAGCATTTT. The full variable domain, with the rest looked up from reference TRBV3-1 and TRBJ1-5, is DTAVSQTPKYLVTQMGNDKSIKCEQNLGHDTMYWYKQDSKKFLKIMFSYNNKELIINETVPNRFSPKSPDKAHLNLHINSLELGDSAVYFCASSQGQIGQPQHFGDGTRLSIL.

In its sample, this clonotype was seen many times. The chain uses TRBV7-9 and TRBJ2-7; 9 bases agree with TRBD2. The CDR3 covers 14 residues. From germline, CDR1 is SEHNR and CDR2 FQNEAQ (reference sequence). Trimming took 5 bases from V and 3 from J; bases not matched to a gene: 5. The CDR3 bases are TGTGCCAGCAGCCAGAGCGGGGGGTACTACGAGCAGTACTTC. The encoded protein is CASSQSGGYYEQYF.

At least ten counts were recorded for this clonotype. The chain combines TRBV6-2 or TRBV6-3 with TRBJ2-1; TRBD2 matches 13 bases. The germline CDR1 and CDR2 sequences are MNHEY and SVGEGT. This CDR3 spans 18 amino acids. With V trimmed by 4 bases and J by 3 bases, 9 bases remained unmatched. The CDR3 DNA is TGTGCCAGCAGTTTCCCGTCCTGGACTAGCGGGAGCTACAATGAGCAGTTCTTC. Its protein is CASSFPSWTSGSYNEQFF.

This clonotype has a count of ten or more. The CDR3 nucleotides read TGTGCCAGCAGTTCAACCGGGACAATTACCGGGGAGCTGTTTTTT. Its protein product is CASSSTGTITGELFF. The chain uses TRBV12-3 or TRBV12-4 and TRBJ2-2; weak D call: TRBD1 (6 bases). V was cut by 4 bases and J by 5 bases, with 14 bases left in between. This CDR3 comprises 15 residues.

Ten or more counts support this clonotype. The rearrangement links TRBV7-3 to TRBJ2-5, with D perhaps matching TRBD2 (7 bases). The V gene lost 1 base and the J gene lost 8 bases, with 17 bases spanning the gap. CDR3 length equals 15 residues. Germline CDR1 SGHTA, CDR2 FQGTGA. The chain's CDR3 is CASSLMGGAQATQYF. The CDR3 DNA is TGTGCCAGCAGCTTAATGGGGGGGGCTCAAGCCACCCAGTACTTC. The variable domain in full, with the rest retrieved from reference TRBV7-3 and TRBJ2-5, is GAGVSQTPSNKVTEKGKYVELRCDPISGHTALYWYRQSLGQGPEFLIYFQGTGAADDSGLPNDRFFAVRPEGSVSTLKIQRTERGDSAVYLCASSLMGGAQATQYFGPGTRLLVL.

This chain joins TRBV20-1 and TRBJ1-3; no clear D gene. V dropped 6 bases and J dropped 8 bases, with 11 bases sitting between them. This CDR3 contains 11 residues. Looked up from germline, CDR1 is DFQATT and CDR2 is SNEGSKA (reference sequence). CDR3 nucleotides: TGCAGTGCCGGGGTGGGAGACACCATATATTTT. Translation gives CSAGVGDTIYF.

This clonotype was recorded many times. The V and J genes are TRBV20-1 and TRBJ2-3; no firm D call. V lost 1 base, J lost 2 bases, and 16 bases lay in between. This CDR3 contains 16 residues. Germline V lookup: CDR1 DFQATT, CDR2 SNEGSKA (reference sequence). The CDR3 DNA follows: TGCAGTGCTAGAGTCGGGCAAAGGCTGCCCACAGATACGCAGTATTTT. Translation: CSARVGQRLPTDTQYF.

This clonotype was counted ten times or more. The V gene is TRBV7-8, the J gene TRBJ1-3; D is uncertain. The CDR3 runs to 20 residues. The germline V gene has CDR1 SGHVS and CDR2 FQNEAQ. Trimming removed 0 bases from V and 0 bases from J, with 21 bases in between. CDR3 in DNA: TGTGCCAGCAGCTTAGCCAGGAGTTTTACCAGGACTTACTCTGGAAACACCATATATTTT. This translates into CASSLARSFTRTYSGNTIYF. Using reference TRBV7-8 and TRBJ1-3 for the parts outside the CDR3, the full variable domain is GAGVSQSPRYKVAKRGQDVALRCDPISGHVSLFWYQQALGQGPEFLTYFQNEAQLDKSGLPSDRFFAERPEGSVSTLKIQRTQQEDSAVYLCASSLARSFTRTYSGNTIYFGEGSWLTVV.

The chain links TRBV10-2 to TRBJ1-5; 12 nucleotides match TRBD1. V shed 9 bases and J 7 bases; nucleotides not matched to a gene: 4. Germline-derived CDR1 and CDR2 are WSHSY and SAAADI. The CDR3 loop spans 13 amino acids. The CDR3 reads CASTGTGGQPQHF. The CDR3 bases are TGCGCCAGTACCGGGACAGGGGGCCAGCCCCAGCATTTT.

This clonotype was counted between two and nine times. This chain connects TRBV30 to TRBJ2-7; 11 bases are shared with TRBD1. CDR3 length: 17 residues. Germline V CDR1 and CDR2: GTSNPN, SVGIG (reference sequence). After removal of 1 base from V and 3 bases from J, the junction contained 11 bases not matched to a gene. The CDR3 here is CAWSGTGGRSGIYEQYF. CDR3 DNA: TGTGCCTGGAGTGGGACAGGGGGCCGCAGCGGGATCTACGAGCAGTACTTC.

The CDR3 nucleotides read TGTGCCAGCAGCGCAAGGACAGGGACGCCTGGGGCCAACGTCCTGACTTTC. Translation: CASSARTGTPGANVLTF. This sequence joins TRBV11-3 and TRBJ2-6; TRBD1 matches at 8 bases. The CDR3 consists of 17 residues. The germline V gene has CDR1 SGHNT and CDR2 YENEEA. With 5 bases clipped from V and 2 bases from J, the junction kept 8 bases outside the gene matches.

The chain joins TRBV30 to TRBJ2-1; D is undetermined. The CDR3 is 9 amino acids. CDR1 is GTSNPN and CDR2 is SVGIG in the germline V gene (reference sequence). The germline V and J ends were trimmed by 5 bases and 6 bases, with 2 bases remaining between them. This CDR3 is CAWGNEQFF. The CDR3 nucleotides read TGTGCCTGGGGCAATGAGCAGTTCTTC.

Note on this clonotype: This may arise from a read error, as a much more abundant clone is one base away. This sequence joins TRBV27 and TRBJ1-4; 8 bases align to TRBD1. The junction had 8 bases not matched to a gene; V was cut back by 4 bases and J by 7 bases. CDR3 length equals 15 residues. The germline CDR1 and CDR2 sequences are MNHEY and SMNVEV (reference sequence). CDR3 protein: CASSSKDRAGEKLFF. CDR3 nucleotide sequence: TGTGCCAGCAGTTCAAAGGACAGGGCAGGTGAAAAACTGTTTTTT.

The CDR3 is CSARKDNSDEQYF. CDR3 DNA sequence: TGCAGCGCCCGGAAGGACAATTCGGACGAGCAGTACTTC. The chain links TRBV29-1 to TRBJ2-7, with a tentative D call TRBD1 (5 bases). Trimming stripped 7 bases from V and 5 bases from J, with 18 bases between. The V gene's germline CDR1 is SQVTM and CDR2 ANQGSEA. CDR3 size: 13 residues.

This clonotype was seen a handful of times. The rearrangement links TRBV19 to TRBJ1-4; the D gene is possibly TRBD1 (5 bases). Germline CDR1 and CDR2: LNHDA and SQIVND (reference sequence). The CDR3 contains 12 residues. Trimming left V 9 bases short and J 8 bases short, with 13 bases between. The CDR3 DNA sequence: TGTGCCAGCCGGTCAGGGTACGAAAAACTGTTTTTT. Translating it yields CASRSGYEKLFF.

The J gene is TRBJ1-4, the V gene TRBV28; the D is unclear. From germline, CDR1 is MDHEN and CDR2 SYDVKM. This CDR3 is built from 14 residues. Between the trimmed V and J ends, which lost 5 bases and 5 bases, there was a span of 12 bases. CDR3 coding DNA: TGTGCCAGCAGTCCCCAGGCGACGAATGAAAAACTGTTTTTT. Its protein is CASSPQATNEKLFF.

The chain joins TRBV7-6 to TRBJ1-5, with TRBD1 matching over 11 bases. The CDR3 runs to 15 residues. Germline CDR1 SGHVS, CDR2 FNYEAQ. After removal of 1 base from V and 7 bases from J, the junction contained 3 bases not matched to a gene. The CDR3 DNA follows: TGTGCCAGCAGCTTAGGTGGGACAGGGGGGCAGCCCCAGCATTTT. Translation gives CASSLGGTGGQPQHF.

The J gene is TRBJ2-1, the V gene TRBV24-1; D gene ambiguous. The CDR3 has 12 residues. The V gene's germline CDR1 is KGHDR and CDR2 SFDVKD. V lost 0 bases to trimming and J lost 10 bases, with 6 bases between them. CDR3 coding DNA: TGTGCCACCAGTGATTTGGGCATAGAGCAGTTCTTC. Translation gives CATSDLGIEQFF.